The clone carrying this T cell receptor beta chain was recorded once. What it binds is not known. The data stem from a study of shared clonotypes between healthy human individuals. Turning to the study itself: A couple of women and a few men aged 18 to 49 made up the donors.

Germline CDR1 MNHEY, CDR2 SVGAGI. With V trimmed by 6 bases and J by 8 bases, 6 bases remained unmatched. The CDR3 extends over 12 amino acids. The study's findings and limits: Researchers sampled blood only, noting tissue repertoires likely differ.

It was CD45RO-negative cells, positively selected for CCR7, that made up naive CD8 cells, with terminally differentiated effector memory CD45RA+ cells excluded. Sequencing used immunoSEQ multiplex PCR; TCRdb keeps in-frame clones, though not all of them. The sample carries approximately 600,000 clones, 90% to 95% recorded once. The receptor comes from a woman in her 30s in good health. Material for sequencing was naive CD8+ T cells sorted from blood. The chain couples TRBV6-5 to TRBJ1-2, with 7 bases aligning to TRBD1. CDR3 coding DNA: TGTGCCAGCAGCTCAGGGGGGCGAGGCTACACCTTC. Translated, it gives CASSSGGRGYTF.